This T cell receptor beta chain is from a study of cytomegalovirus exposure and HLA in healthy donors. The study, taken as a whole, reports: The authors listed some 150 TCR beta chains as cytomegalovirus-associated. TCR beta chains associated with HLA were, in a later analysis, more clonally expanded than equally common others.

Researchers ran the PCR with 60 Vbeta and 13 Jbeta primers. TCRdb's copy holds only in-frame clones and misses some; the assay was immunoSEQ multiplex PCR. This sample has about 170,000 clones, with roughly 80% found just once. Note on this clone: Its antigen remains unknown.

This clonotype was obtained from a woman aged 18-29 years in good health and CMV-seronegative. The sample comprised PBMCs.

The CDR3, as DNA: TGTGCCAGTAGTATTGCGCGCTCCTACGAGCAGTACTTC. Translation: CASSIARSYEQYF. The rearrangement links TRBV19 to TRBJ2-7, with D unresolved. Per germline, CDR1 LNHDA and CDR2 SQIVND (reference sequence). The ends were cut back, 3 bases at V and 0 bases at J, with 6 bases in the middle. The CDR3 sequence is 13 residues long.